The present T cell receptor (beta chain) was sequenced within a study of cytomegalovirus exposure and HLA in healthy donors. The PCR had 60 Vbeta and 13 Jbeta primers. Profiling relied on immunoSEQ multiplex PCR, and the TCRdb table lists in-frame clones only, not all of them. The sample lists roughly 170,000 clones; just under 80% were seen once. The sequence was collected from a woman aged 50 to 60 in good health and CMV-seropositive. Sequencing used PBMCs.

DNA of the CDR3: TGTGCCAGCAGCGCCGCAGGGGGCTGGGACTATGGCTACACCTTC. This encodes CASSAAGGWDYGYTF. The genes are TRBV9 and TRBJ1-2; the match to TRBD1 covers 8 bases. Germline CDR1 is SGDLS and CDR2 is YYNGEE. Trimming cost V 3 bases and J 3 bases; bases outside gene matches: 7. This CDR3 comprises 15 residues.